This T cell receptor beta chain was sequenced for a study of CD8 T cells in ankylosing spondylitis. Germline V gene sequence: CDR1 SGHRS, CDR2 YFSETQ. The CDR3 is 14 amino acids in total, end residues counted. Study findings and constraints: Apparently characteristic of ankylosing spondylitis blood was a TCR beta motif (fewer than 10 highly homologous variants).

A single record per CDR3 protein comes from TCRdb applying MiXCR to the 5' RACE reads. Here the sample spans tens of thousands of distinct CDR3 sequences, approximately 11% being singletons. This clonotype was recorded many times. What it recognizes is unknown. The conserved final phenylalanine or tryptophan is absent from the CDR3, which likely points to a read error. It is unclear where the CDR3 begins or ends on the DNA, so no DNA is shown, and the CDR3 is as TCRdb lists it. V gene TRBV5-1 combines with J gene TRBJ1-5. This receptor was taken from a male donor with ankylosing spondylitis or in good health (not recorded which). The sequenced sample consisted of blood, either unsorted or a sorted T cell fraction (not recorded which). The CDR3 protein is CASSLPGPSGDFFK.